A selection of T cell receptor beta chains follows, all from one sample in a study of early T cells in non-severe SARS-CoV-2 infection. TCRdb used MiXCR to reprocess the 5' RACE reads, holding one entry per CDR3 protein. The sample yields approximately 65,000 distinct CDR3 sequences, about an eighth seen once. The sample consisted of whole blood. The receptors shown here come from an adult who was a healthcare worker with PCR-confirmed SARS-CoV-2 infection or an uninfected control (not recorded which). CDR3s include the opening cysteine and the closing phenylalanine or tryptophan. Fields, in order: clone size, V gene, D gene, J gene, CDR3 length, CDR3 protein, CDR3 DNA. A D gene is named only where the DNA matches it firmly. For some rows the clone size is stated as once, few or many, or as a class when expanded; others skip it.

many	TRBV7-6	-	TRBJ2-3	15	CASSLDPSSTDTQYF	TGTGCCAGCAGCTTAGACCCCTCTAGCACAGATACGCAGTATTTT
many	TRBV2	TRBD1	TRBJ1-2	12	CASRGTGLGYTF	TGTGCCAGCAGGGGGACAGGCCTTGGCTACACCTTC
many	TRBV7-9	TRBD2	TRBJ2-3	16	CASSPPRAGSTDTQYF	TGTGCCAGCAGCCCCCCGAGAGCGGGGAGTACAGATACGCAGTATTTT
few	TRBV5-8	-	TRBJ1-2	14	CASSRLNTYYGYTF	TGTGCCAGCAGCCGGCTAAATACCTACTATGGCTACACCTTC
few	TRBV7-8	-	TRBJ2-3	14	CASSFDSHTDTQYF	TGTGCCAGCAGCTTTGACTCGCACACAGATACGCAGTATTTT
many	TRBV28	-	TRBJ1-2	12	CASSPGTGGYTF	TGTGCCAGCAGTCCCGGGACGGGTGGCTACACCTTC
-	TRBV5-1	-	TRBJ2-1	15	CASSLVSGRPSEQFF	TGCGCCAGCAGCTTGGTTTCGGGCAGACCGTCTGAGCAGTTCTTC
few	TRBV11-2	-	TRBJ1-1	14	CASSLRMGNTEAFF	TGTGCCAGCAGCTTGAGGATGGGGAACACTGAAGCTTTCTTT
few	TRBV20-1	-	TRBJ2-1	13	CSAPPTGEGRQFF	TGCAGTGCTCCCCCAACAGGCGAAGGCCGGCAGTTCTTC
-	TRBV10-3	TRBD2	TRBJ2-2	16	CAISTLAGGNTGELFF	TGTGCCATCAGTACCCTTGCGGGGGGGAACACCGGGGAGCTGTTTTTT
many	TRBV11-2	-	TRBJ2-2	19	CASSPTSDRPAGITGELFF	TGTGCCAGCAGCCCGACCAGCGACAGGCCCGCGGGTATCACCGGGGAGCTGTTTTTT
few	TRBV7-8	-	TRBJ2-1	13	CASSKDRNNEQFF	TGTGCCAGCAGCAAGGACCGAAACAATGAGCAGTTCTTC
-	TRBV11-2	-	TRBJ2-4	13	CASSEYGKNIQYF	TGTGCCAGCAGCGAATACGGGAAAAACATTCAGTACTTC
few	TRBV29-1	TRBD1	TRBJ1-1	12	CSVGTGETEAFF	TGCAGCGTTGGGACAGGGGAGACTGAAGCTTTCTTT
many	TRBV5-6	-	TRBJ1-2	15	CASSLVYRSNYGYTF	TGTGCCAGCAGCTTGGTTTACAGGTCTAACTATGGCTACACCTTC
many	TRBV7-9	-	TRBJ1-1	11	CASSLLRGAFF	TGTGCCAGCAGCTTATTACGCGGGGCTTTCTTT
-	TRBV29-1	-	TRBJ1-1	12	CSVGRGNTEAFF	TGCAGCGTTGGACGGGGAAACACTGAAGCTTTCTTT
many	TRBV5-1	TRBD1	TRBJ2-2	16	CASSFLQGRVTGELFF	TGCGCCAGCAGCTTCTTACAGGGGCGAGTCACCGGGGAGCTGTTTTTT
-	TRBV30	TRBD2	TRBJ2-3	11	CGLAVQDTQYF	TGTGGCCTAGCGGTACAAGATACGCAGTATTTT
-	TRBV6-6	-	TRBJ1-6	16	CASSYRGGSYNSPLHF	TGTGCCAGCAGTTACAGGGGGGGCTCCTATAATTCACCCCTCCACTTT
many	TRBV28	-	TRBJ2-3	16	CASSFRRSGYTDTQYF	TGTGCCAGCAGTTTCCGTCGAAGCGGATACACAGATACGCAGTATTTT
many	TRBV12-5	-	TRBJ2-1	18	CASGQPGQNTLGPNEQFF	TGTGCTAGTGGTCAACCCGGACAGAATACCTTAGGCCCCAATGAGCAGTTCTTC
few	TRBV18	-	TRBJ1-5	14	CASSLGQSNQPQHF	TGTGCCAGCTCTCTAGGACAGAGCAATCAGCCCCAGCATTTT
-	TRBV19	-	TRBJ1-5	16	CASTYLTGPSNQPQHF	TGTGCCAGTACATACCTTACAGGGCCCAGCAATCAGCCCCAGCATTTT
many	TRBV7-9	-	TRBJ2-2	15	CASSRQTGNTGELFF	TGTGCCAGCAGCCGACAGACAGGGAACACCGGGGAGCTGTTTTTT
-	TRBV9	-	TRBJ2-2	15	CASSVDGSRTGELFF	TGTGCCAGCAGCGTAGATGGGTCGAGGACCGGGGAGCTGTTTTTT
many	TRBV5-1	-	TRBJ1-1	13	CASSLDSNTEAFF	TGCGCCAGCAGCTTGGACAGCAACACTGAAGCTTTCTTT
few	TRBV20-1	-	TRBJ2-5	14	CSARDSREAETQYF	TGCAGTGCTAGAGACTCGAGGGAGGCGGAGACCCAGTACTTC
-	TRBV5-5	-	TRBJ2-7	18	CASSFRRTDTPSSYEQYF	TGTGCCAGCAGCTTTCGCCGGACAGACACACCAAGCTCCTACGAGCAGTACTTC
many	TRBV29-1	TRBD1	TRBJ1-2	14	CSVVSWTGHRGYTF	TGCAGCGTTGTCTCCTGGACAGGGCACAGGGGCTACACCTTC
-	TRBV20-1	-	TRBJ1-3	13	CSALLGNGNTIYF	TGCAGTGCTCTACTGGGGAATGGAAACACCATATATTTT
-	TRBV28	-	TRBJ1-1	14	CASSPPAGLSEAFF	TGTGCCAGCAGTCCCCCAGCGGGCCTATCCGAAGCTTTCTTT
-	TRBV5-1	-	TRBJ2-3	15	CASSQDSASTDTQYF	TGCGCCAGCAGTCAGGACAGTGCTAGCACAGATACGCAGTATTTT
-	TRBV7-9	-	TRBJ2-7	12	CASSSTNYEQYF	TGTGCCAGCAGCTCGACGAACTACGAGCAGTACTTC
-	TRBV15	-	TRBJ1-4	15	CATSRERGGGEKLFF	TGTGCCACCAGCAGAGAAAGGGGTGGCGGTGAAAAACTGTTTTTT
-	TRBV18	-	TRBJ1-1	14	CASSPKAGDTEAFF	TGTGCCAGCTCACCGAAAGCAGGGGACACTGAAGCTTTCTTT
-	TRBV10-3	-	TRBJ2-7	13	CAISDPQANEQYF	TGTGCCATCAGTGACCCGCAGGCCAACGAGCAGTACTTC